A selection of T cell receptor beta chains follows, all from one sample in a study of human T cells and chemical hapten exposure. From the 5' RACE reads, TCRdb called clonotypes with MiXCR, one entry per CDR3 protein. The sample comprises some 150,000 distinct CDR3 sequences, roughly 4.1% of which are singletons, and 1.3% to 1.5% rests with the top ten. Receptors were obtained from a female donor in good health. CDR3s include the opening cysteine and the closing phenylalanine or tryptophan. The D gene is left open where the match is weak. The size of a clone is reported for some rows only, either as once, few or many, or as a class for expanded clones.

CDR3aa: CASSSRDPRGKQYF; CDR3nt: TGTGCCAGCAGCTCCCGGGACCCGAGGGGGAAGCAGTACTTC; abundance: NA; d_gene: NA; j_gene: TRBJ2-7; v_gene: TRBV7-8
CDR3aa: CASSLGGRLNTEAFF; CDR3nt: TGTGCCAGCAGCTTGGGGGGACGGTTGAACACTGAAGCTTTCTTT; abundance: many; d_gene: NA; j_gene: TRBJ1-1; v_gene: TRBV7-2
CDR3aa: CASSQEIGRGLSEANVLTF; CDR3nt: TGCGCCAGCAGCCAAGAGATCGGGAGGGGCCTCTCTGAGGCCAACGTCCTGACTTTC; abundance: many; d_gene: TRBD2; j_gene: TRBJ2-6; v_gene: TRBV4-3
CDR3aa: CASSLLRGKDNSPLHF; CDR3nt: TGTGCCAGCAGTCTCCTCCGTGGGAAGGATAATTCACCCCTCCACTTT; abundance: NA; d_gene: NA; j_gene: TRBJ1-6; v_gene: TRBV6-5
CDR3aa: CASSQDFRGGLEDTQYF; CDR3nt: TGTGCCAGCAGCCAAGATTTTCGGGGGGGCCTGGAAGATACGCAGTATTTT; abundance: medium-sized; d_gene: TRBD2; j_gene: TRBJ2-3; v_gene: TRBV3-1
CDR3aa: CASSNFRRPHNYGYTF; CDR3nt: TGTGCCAGCAGCAACTTCCGCCGGCCGCATAACTATGGCTACACCTTC; abundance: few; d_gene: NA; j_gene: TRBJ1-2; v_gene: TRBV12-3/TRBV12-4
CDR3aa: CASSYAPGRISGPDTQYF; CDR3nt: TGTGCCAGCAGTTACGCCCCGGGACGAATCTCGGGCCCAGATACGCAGTATTTT; abundance: many; d_gene: NA; j_gene: TRBJ2-3; v_gene: TRBV6-2/TRBV6-3
CDR3aa: CASSRSTGVNYGYTF; CDR3nt: TGTGCCAGCAGCCGGTCGACAGGGGTTAACTATGGCTACACCTTC; abundance: many; d_gene: TRBD1; j_gene: TRBJ1-2; v_gene: TRBV6-5
CDR3aa: CASSSIQSNQPQHF; CDR3nt: TGTGCCAGCAGTTCAATTCAGAGCAATCAGCCCCAGCATTTT; abundance: many; d_gene: NA; j_gene: TRBJ1-5; v_gene: TRBV28
CDR3aa: CASSYRTPLEKLFF; CDR3nt: TGTGCCAGCAGTTACCGCACCCCTTTGGAAAAACTGTTTTTT; abundance: NA; d_gene: NA; j_gene: TRBJ1-4; v_gene: TRBV6-2/TRBV6-3
CDR3aa: CASSKERPANYGYTF; CDR3nt: TGTGCCAGCAGCAAAGAGAGGCCGGCTAACTATGGCTACACCTTC; abundance: NA; d_gene: NA; j_gene: TRBJ1-2; v_gene: TRBV21-1
CDR3aa: CSGRDSGANVLTF; CDR3nt: TGCAGTGGACGGGACTCTGGGGCCAACGTCCTGACTTTC; abundance: many; d_gene: NA; j_gene: TRBJ2-6; v_gene: TRBV20-1
CDR3aa: CASSQEWSRGSPLHF; CDR3nt: TGCGCCAGCAGCCAAGAATGGAGCCGGGGATCACCCCTCCACTTT; abundance: many; d_gene: NA; j_gene: TRBJ1-6; v_gene: TRBV4-1
CDR3aa: CASSQLRGSLPADTEAFF; CDR3nt: TGTGCCAGCAGCCAACTCAGGGGGTCCCTACCGGCCGACACTGAAGCTTTCTTT; abundance: many; d_gene: TRBD1; j_gene: TRBJ1-1; v_gene: TRBV3-1
CDR3aa: CSVFPGPTDTQYF; CDR3nt: TGCAGCGTGTTTCCGGGACCCACAGATACGCAGTATTTT; abundance: NA; d_gene: NA; j_gene: TRBJ2-3; v_gene: TRBV29-1
CDR3aa: CASSGTGAYWGKLFF; CDR3nt: TGTGCCAGCAGCGGGACAGGTGCCTATTGGGGAAAACTGTTTTTT; abundance: many; d_gene: TRBD1; j_gene: TRBJ1-4; v_gene: TRBV27
CDR3aa: CASSGQGDQPQHF; CDR3nt: TGTGCCAGCAGCGGACAGGGGGATCAGCCCCAGCATTTT; abundance: many; d_gene: TRBD1; j_gene: TRBJ1-5; v_gene: TRBV4-2
CDR3aa: CAISDLGQQHGMNTEAFF; CDR3nt: TGTGCCATCAGTGACCTGGGACAGCAACACGGAATGAACACTGAAGCTTTCTTT; abundance: few; d_gene: TRBD1; j_gene: TRBJ1-1; v_gene: TRBV10-3
CDR3aa: CASSLEVPNTGELFF; CDR3nt: TGTGCCAGCAGTTTAGAGGTCCCGAACACCGGGGAGCTGTTTTTT; abundance: many; d_gene: NA; j_gene: TRBJ2-2; v_gene: TRBV27
CDR3aa: CATSSGVCPGELFF; CDR3nt: TGTGCCACCAGCTCCGGGGTCTGTCCCGGGGAGCTGTTTTTT; abundance: NA; d_gene: NA; j_gene: TRBJ2-2; v_gene: TRBV15
CDR3aa: CASKPDRGNTEAFF; CDR3nt: TGTGCCAGCAAGCCGGACAGGGGGAACACTGAAGCTTTCTTT; abundance: many; d_gene: TRBD1; j_gene: TRBJ1-1; v_gene: TRBV6-5
CDR3aa: CASSLALAGSITNTGELFF; CDR3nt: TGTGCCAGCAGCTTAGCCCTAGCGGGTTCGATAACGAACACCGGGGAGCTGTTTTTT; abundance: many; d_gene: TRBD2; j_gene: TRBJ2-2; v_gene: TRBV7-3
CDR3aa: CASSLTPRDTEAFF; CDR3nt: TGTGCCAGCAGTTTGACCCCCCGAGACACTGAAGCTTTCTTT; abundance: many; d_gene: NA; j_gene: TRBJ1-1; v_gene: TRBV12-3/TRBV12-4
CDR3aa: CATSDPRDGVGELFF; CDR3nt: TGTGCCACCAGTGACCCCCGCGACGGGGTAGGGGAGCTGTTTTTT; abundance: many; d_gene: NA; j_gene: TRBJ2-2; v_gene: TRBV24-1
CDR3aa: CAISPDRGPSYEQYF; CDR3nt: TGTGCCATCAGCCCGGACAGGGGGCCCTCCTACGAGCAGTACTTC; abundance: many; d_gene: TRBD1; j_gene: TRBJ2-7; v_gene: TRBV10-3
CDR3aa: CASSNTGELFF; CDR3nt: TGTGCCAGCAGTAACACCGGGGAGCTGTTTTTT; abundance: many; d_gene: NA; j_gene: TRBJ2-2; v_gene: TRBV28
CDR3aa: CASSPWGDTEAFF; CDR3nt: TGTGCCAGCAGCCCGTGGGGGGACACTGAAGCTTTCTTT; abundance: many; d_gene: NA; j_gene: TRBJ1-1; v_gene: TRBV7-8
CDR3aa: CASSSWPAGSPLHF; CDR3nt: TGTGCCAGCAGCTCGTGGCCGGCGGGGTCACCCCTCCACTTT; abundance: many; d_gene: NA; j_gene: TRBJ1-6; v_gene: TRBV5-6
CDR3aa: CASSAPSGTPSGVDTQYF; CDR3nt: TGTGCCAGCAGCGCGCCATCCGGGACCCCGAGCGGTGTGGATACGCAGTATTTT; abundance: many; d_gene: NA; j_gene: TRBJ2-3; v_gene: TRBV9
CDR3aa: CASSRQGAEDYEQYF; CDR3nt: TGTGCCAGCAGCCGACAGGGCGCAGAGGACTACGAGCAGTACTTC; abundance: few; d_gene: TRBD1; j_gene: TRBJ2-7; v_gene: TRBV14
CDR3aa: CSARLSAGGKNIQYF; CDR3nt: TGCAGTGCTAGACTTTCGGCGGGGGGGAAAAACATTCAGTACTTC; abundance: many; d_gene: TRBD2; j_gene: TRBJ2-4; v_gene: TRBV20-1
CDR3aa: CASSLTTMTSPLHF; CDR3nt: TGTGCCAGCAGCTTAACTACGATGACCTCACCCCTCCACTTT; abundance: many; d_gene: NA; j_gene: TRBJ1-6; v_gene: TRBV12-3/TRBV12-4
CDR3aa: CASSKYPLPMNTEAFF; CDR3nt: TGTGCCAGCAGCAAATACCCCCTCCCAATGAACACTGAAGCTTTCTTT; abundance: many; d_gene: NA; j_gene: TRBJ1-1; v_gene: TRBV21-1
CDR3aa: CSVLRGIADTQYF; CDR3nt: TGCAGCGTTTTGCGTGGTATCGCAGATACGCAGTATTTT; abundance: many; d_gene: NA; j_gene: TRBJ2-3; v_gene: TRBV29-1
CDR3aa: CASSPLDGSSGNTIYF; CDR3nt: TGTGCCAGCTCACCACTCGACGGATCCTCTGGAAACACCATATATTTT; abundance: many; d_gene: NA; j_gene: TRBJ1-3; v_gene: TRBV18
CDR3aa: CSARDRGSQETQYF; CDR3nt: TGCAGTGCTAGAGATCGCGGCAGCCAAGAGACCCAGTACTTC; abundance: many; d_gene: NA; j_gene: TRBJ2-5; v_gene: TRBV20-1
CDR3aa: CASSLAYVENTEAFF; CDR3nt: TGCGCCAGCAGCTTGGCTTATGTCGAGAACACTGAAGCTTTCTTT; abundance: many; d_gene: NA; j_gene: TRBJ1-1; v_gene: TRBV5-1